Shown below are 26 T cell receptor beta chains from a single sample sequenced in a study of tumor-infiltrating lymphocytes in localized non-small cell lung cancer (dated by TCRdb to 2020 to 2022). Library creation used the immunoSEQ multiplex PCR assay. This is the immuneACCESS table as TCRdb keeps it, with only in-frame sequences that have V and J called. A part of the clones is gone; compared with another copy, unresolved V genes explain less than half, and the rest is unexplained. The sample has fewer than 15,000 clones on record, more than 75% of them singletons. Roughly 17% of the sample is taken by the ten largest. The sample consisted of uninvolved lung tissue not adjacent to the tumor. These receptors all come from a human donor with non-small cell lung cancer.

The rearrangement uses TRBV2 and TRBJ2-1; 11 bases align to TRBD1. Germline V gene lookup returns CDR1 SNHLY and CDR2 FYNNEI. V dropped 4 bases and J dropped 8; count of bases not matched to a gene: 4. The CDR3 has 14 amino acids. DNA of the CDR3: TGTGCCAGCAGTGTCGGGACAGGGGGTCATGAGCAGTTCTTC. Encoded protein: CASSVGTGGHEQFF.

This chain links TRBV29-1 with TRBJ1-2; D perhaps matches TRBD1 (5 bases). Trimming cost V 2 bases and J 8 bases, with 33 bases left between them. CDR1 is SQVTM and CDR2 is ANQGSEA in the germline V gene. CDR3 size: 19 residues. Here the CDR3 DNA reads TGCAGCGTTGAATACCTGGGGAGAAGGATGATGGGGCTATCCTTGGGCTACACCTTC. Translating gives CSVEYLGRRMMGLSLGYTF.

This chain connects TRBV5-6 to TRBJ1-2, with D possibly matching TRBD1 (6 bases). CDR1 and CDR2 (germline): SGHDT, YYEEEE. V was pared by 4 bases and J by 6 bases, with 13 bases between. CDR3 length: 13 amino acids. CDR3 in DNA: TGTGCCAGCAGCCTGACAGGTACACATGGCTACACCTTC. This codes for CASSLTGTHGYTF.

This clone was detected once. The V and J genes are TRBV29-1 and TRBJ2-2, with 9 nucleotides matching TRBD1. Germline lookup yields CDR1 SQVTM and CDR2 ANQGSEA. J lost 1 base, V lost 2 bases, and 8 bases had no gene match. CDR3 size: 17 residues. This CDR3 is CSVEWRGQGVNTGELFF. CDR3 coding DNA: TGCAGCGTTGAATGGAGGGGACAGGGAGTGAACACCGGGGAGCTGTTTTTT.

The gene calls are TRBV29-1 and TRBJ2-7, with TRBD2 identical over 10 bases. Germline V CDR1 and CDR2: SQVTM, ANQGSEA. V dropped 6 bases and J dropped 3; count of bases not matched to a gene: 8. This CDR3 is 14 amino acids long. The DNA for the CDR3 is TGCAGCGTGAACCTAGCGGGAGACGGCTACGAGCAGTACTTC. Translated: CSVNLAGDGYEQYF.

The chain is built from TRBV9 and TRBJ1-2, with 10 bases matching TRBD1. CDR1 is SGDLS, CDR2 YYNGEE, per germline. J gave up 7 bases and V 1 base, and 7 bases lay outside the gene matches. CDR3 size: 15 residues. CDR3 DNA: TGTGCCAGCAGCGTAACCGGGACAGGGGAGAGTGGCTACACCTTC. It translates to CASSVTGTGESGYTF.

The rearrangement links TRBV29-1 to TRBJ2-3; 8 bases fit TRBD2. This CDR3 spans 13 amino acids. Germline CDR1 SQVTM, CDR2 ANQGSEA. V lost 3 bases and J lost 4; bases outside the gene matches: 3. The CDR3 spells CSVDGRASDTQYF. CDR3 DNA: TGCAGCGTTGACGGGAGGGCCTCAGATACGCAGTATTTT.

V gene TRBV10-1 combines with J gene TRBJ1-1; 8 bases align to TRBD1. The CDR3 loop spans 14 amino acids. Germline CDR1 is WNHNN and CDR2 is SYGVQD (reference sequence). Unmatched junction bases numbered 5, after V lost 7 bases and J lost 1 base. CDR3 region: CASNHGQGNTEAFF. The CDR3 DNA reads TGCGCCAGCAACCATGGACAGGGGAACACTGAAGCTTTCTTT.

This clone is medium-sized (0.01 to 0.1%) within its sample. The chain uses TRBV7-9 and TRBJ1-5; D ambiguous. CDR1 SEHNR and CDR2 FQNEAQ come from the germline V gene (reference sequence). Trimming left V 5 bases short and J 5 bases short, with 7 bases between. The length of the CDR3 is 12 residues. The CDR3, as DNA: TGTGCCAGCAGCCGACTTGATCAGCCCCAGCATTTT. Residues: CASSRLDQPQHF.

Written as DNA, the CDR3 is TGTGCCAGCAGCTCGTACGCGGGCACTGAAGCTTTCTTT. Protein product: CASSSYAGTEAFF. The chain uses TRBV7-9 and TRBJ1-1; D is unresolved. Looked up from germline, CDR1 is SEHNR and CDR2 is FQNEAQ (reference sequence). Trimming removed 4 bases at V and 4 bases at J, with 10 bases between. The CDR3 length is 13 residues.

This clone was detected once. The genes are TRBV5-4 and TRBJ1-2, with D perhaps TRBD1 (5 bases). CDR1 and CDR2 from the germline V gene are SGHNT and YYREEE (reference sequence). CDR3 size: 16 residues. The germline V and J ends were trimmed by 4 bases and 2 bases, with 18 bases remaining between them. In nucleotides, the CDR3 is TGTGCCAGCAGCGCCGTGGGGGGGTCCGGAAACTATGGCTACACCTTC. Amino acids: CASSAVGGSGNYGYTF.

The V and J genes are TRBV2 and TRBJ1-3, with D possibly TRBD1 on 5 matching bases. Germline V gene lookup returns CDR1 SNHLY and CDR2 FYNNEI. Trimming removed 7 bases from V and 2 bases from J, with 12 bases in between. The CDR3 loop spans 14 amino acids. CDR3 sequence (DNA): TGTGCCAGCAAACCGCAGGGCCCTGGAAACACCATATATTTT. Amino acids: CASKPQGPGNTIYF.

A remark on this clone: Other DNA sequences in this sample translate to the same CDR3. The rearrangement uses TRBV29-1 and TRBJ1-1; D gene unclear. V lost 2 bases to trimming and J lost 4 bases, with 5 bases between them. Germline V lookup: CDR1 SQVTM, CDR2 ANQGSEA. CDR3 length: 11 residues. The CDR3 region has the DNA TGCAGCGTTGAAACAGTCACTGAAGCTTTCTTT. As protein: CSVETVTEAFF.

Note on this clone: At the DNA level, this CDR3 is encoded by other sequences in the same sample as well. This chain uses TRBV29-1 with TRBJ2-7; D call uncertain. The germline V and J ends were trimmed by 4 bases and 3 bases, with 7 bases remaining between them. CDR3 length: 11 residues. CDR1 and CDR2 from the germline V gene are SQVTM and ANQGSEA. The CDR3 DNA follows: TGCAGCGTTGCATCTAGCTACGAGCAGTACTTC. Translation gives CSVASSYEQYF.

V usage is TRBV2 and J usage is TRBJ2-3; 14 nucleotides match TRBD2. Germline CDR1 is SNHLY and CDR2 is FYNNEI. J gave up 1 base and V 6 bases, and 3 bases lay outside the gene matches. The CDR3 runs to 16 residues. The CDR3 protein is CASSEGLAGGTDTQYF. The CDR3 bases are TGTGCCAGCAGCGAGGGACTAGCGGGGGGCACAGATACGCAGTATTTT.

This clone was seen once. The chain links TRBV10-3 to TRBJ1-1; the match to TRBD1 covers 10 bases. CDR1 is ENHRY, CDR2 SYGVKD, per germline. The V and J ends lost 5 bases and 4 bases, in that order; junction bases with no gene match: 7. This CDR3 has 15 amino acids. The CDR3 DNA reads TGTGCCATCAGTAGACAGGGGGCTGGGGTCACTGAAGCTTTCTTT. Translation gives CAISRQGAGVTEAFF.

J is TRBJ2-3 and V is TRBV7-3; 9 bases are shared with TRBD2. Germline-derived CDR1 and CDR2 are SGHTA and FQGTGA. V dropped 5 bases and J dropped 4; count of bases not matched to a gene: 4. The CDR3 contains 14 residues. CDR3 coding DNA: TGTGCCAGCAGCCTAGCGGGGTGGGCAGATACGCAGTATTTT. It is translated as CASSLAGWADTQYF.

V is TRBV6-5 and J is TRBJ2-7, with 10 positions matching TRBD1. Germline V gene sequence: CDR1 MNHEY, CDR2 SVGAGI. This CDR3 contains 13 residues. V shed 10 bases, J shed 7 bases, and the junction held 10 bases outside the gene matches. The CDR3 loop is CAIRGQGRSEQYF. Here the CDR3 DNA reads TGTGCCATCCGGGGACAGGGGCGGTCGGAGCAGTACTTC.

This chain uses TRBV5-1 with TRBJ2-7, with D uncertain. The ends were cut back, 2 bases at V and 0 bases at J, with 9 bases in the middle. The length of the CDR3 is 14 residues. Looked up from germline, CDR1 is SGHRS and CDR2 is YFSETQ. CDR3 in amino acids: CASSLTPSSYEQYF. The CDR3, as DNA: TGCGCCAGCAGCTTAACCCCCAGCTCCTACGAGCAGTACTTC.

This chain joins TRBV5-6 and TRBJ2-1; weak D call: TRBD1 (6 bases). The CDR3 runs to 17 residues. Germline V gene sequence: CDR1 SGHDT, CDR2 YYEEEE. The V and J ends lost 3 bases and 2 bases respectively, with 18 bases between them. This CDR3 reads CASSSWGRRAPYNEQFF. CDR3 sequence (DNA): TGTGCCAGCAGCTCGTGGGGGCGAAGGGCCCCCTACAATGAGCAGTTCTTC.

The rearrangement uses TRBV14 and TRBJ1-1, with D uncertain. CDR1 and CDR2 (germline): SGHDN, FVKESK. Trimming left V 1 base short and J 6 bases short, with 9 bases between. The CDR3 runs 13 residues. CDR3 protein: CASSQGFGSEAFF. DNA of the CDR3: TGTGCCAGCAGCCAAGGGTTCGGATCTGAAGCTTTCTTT.

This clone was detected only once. The CDR3 region has the DNA TGTGCCAGCAGCTTAGTCAGGTGGGACAGGGCCAGTGGCTACACCTTC. Translating it yields CASSLVRWDRASGYTF. The chain uses TRBV7-2 and TRBJ1-2; 9 bases are shared with TRBD1. J was trimmed by 7 bases and V by 1 base; bases with no gene match: 10. CDR1 SGHTA and CDR2 FQGNSA come from the germline V gene. The CDR3 length is 16 residues.

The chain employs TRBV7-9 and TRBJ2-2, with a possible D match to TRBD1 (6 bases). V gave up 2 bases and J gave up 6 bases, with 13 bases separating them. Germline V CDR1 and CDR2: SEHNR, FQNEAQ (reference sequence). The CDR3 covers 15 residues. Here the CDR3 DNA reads TGTGCCAGCAGCTTACCGAACAGGGCTGCCGGGGAGCTGTTTTTT. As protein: CASSLPNRAAGELFF. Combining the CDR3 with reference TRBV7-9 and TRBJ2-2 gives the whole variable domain DTGVSQNPRHKITKRGQNVTFRCDPISEHNRLYWYRQTLGQGPEFLTYFQNEAQLEKSRLLSDRFSAERPKGSFSTLEIQRTEQGDSAMYLCASSLPNRAAGELFFGEGSRLTVL.

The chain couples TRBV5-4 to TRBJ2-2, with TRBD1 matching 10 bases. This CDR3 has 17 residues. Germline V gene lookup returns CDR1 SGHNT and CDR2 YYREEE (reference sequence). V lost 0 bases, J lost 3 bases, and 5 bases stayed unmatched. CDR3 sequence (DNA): TGTGCCAGCAGCTTGGCGACAGGGGGCTGGTACACCGGGGAGCTGTTTTTT. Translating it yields CASSLATGGWYTGELFF.

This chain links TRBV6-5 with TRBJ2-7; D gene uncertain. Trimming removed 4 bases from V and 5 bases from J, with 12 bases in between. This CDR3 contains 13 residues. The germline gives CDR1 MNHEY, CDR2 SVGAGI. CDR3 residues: CASSWADVNEQYF. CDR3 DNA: TGTGCCAGCAGTTGGGCGGACGTTAACGAGCAGTACTTC.

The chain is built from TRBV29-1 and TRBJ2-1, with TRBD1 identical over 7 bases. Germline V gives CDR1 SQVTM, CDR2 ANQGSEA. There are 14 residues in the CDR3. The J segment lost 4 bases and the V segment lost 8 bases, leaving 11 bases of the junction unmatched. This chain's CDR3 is CSPSGTDVYNEQFF. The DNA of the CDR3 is TGCAGCCCCTCTGGGACAGACGTATACAATGAGCAGTTCTTC.